Listed here are 18 T cell receptor beta chains from one sample, sequenced in a study of shared clonotypes between healthy human individuals. The data were produced by immunoSEQ multiplex PCR, yet TCRdb's version contains in-frame clones alone and is incomplete. Seen here are some 480,000 clones, around 80% observed once, and the top ten hold more than 10%. Sequenced material: PBMCs. These receptors were collected from a middle-aged woman in good health. Some clones in this sample may be carry-over from other donors' samples.

The chain recombines TRBV7-9 with TRBJ2-1; 8 bases match TRBD2. The CDR3 loop spans 15 amino acids. CDR1 is SEHNR and CDR2 is FQNEAQ in the germline V gene (reference sequence). V lost 8 bases to trimming and J lost 1 base; unmatched junction nucleotides: 7. The CDR3 coding sequence is TGTGCCAGCGTTATAGCGGGAAATTCCTACAATGAGCAGTTCTTC. Encoded protein: CASVIAGNSYNEQFF.

The chain carries TRBV18 and TRBJ2-7; 11 bases align to TRBD2. The CDR3 runs 16 residues. V lost 3 bases to trimming and J lost 0 bases; unmatched junction nucleotides: 4. The V gene's germline CDR1 is KGHSH and CDR2 LQKENI. The CDR3 region is CASSPWTSGSSYEQYF. In nucleotides, the CDR3 is TGTGCCAGCTCACCTTGGACTAGCGGGTCCTCCTACGAGCAGTACTTC.

V usage is TRBV4-3 and J usage is TRBJ2-7; the match to TRBD1 covers 10 bases. This CDR3 has 17 residues. With 0 bases clipped from V and 4 bases from J, the junction kept 9 bases outside the gene matches. Germline CDR1 and CDR2: LGHNA and YSLEER. The CDR3 DNA reads as TGCGCCAGCAGCCAAGATAGTGGGGGACAGGGGACATACGAGCAGTACTTC. This translates into CASSQDSGGQGTYEQYF.

This clone was counted between two and nine times. The chain joins TRBV28 to TRBJ1-5, with 7 bases fitting TRBD1. Germline lookup yields CDR1 MDHEN and CDR2 SYDVKM. Trimming at V came to 7 bases and at J to 4 bases, leaving 1 base not matched to a gene. This CDR3 contains 12 residues. The DNA for the CDR3 is TGTGCCAGCACAGGGGGGAATCAGCCCCAGCATTTT. It is translated as CASTGGNQPQHF.

The chain combines TRBV7-8 with TRBJ2-1; D is possibly TRBD2 (9 bases). This CDR3 comprises 19 residues. The germline V and J ends were trimmed by 5 bases and 4 bases, with 27 bases remaining between them. Germline V gene data show CDR1 as SGHVS and CDR2 as FQNEAQ. CDR3 loop: CASSPDRGLRLAEYNEQFF. In DNA form, the CDR3 reads TGTGCCAGCAGCCCCGACAGGGGCCTTAGACTAGCGGAATACAATGAGCAGTTCTTC.

The V and J genes are TRBV29-1 and TRBJ2-2; 9 nucleotides line up with TRBD1. Trimming cost V 7 bases and J 3 bases; bases outside gene matches: 15. The CDR3 length is 17 residues. Germline CDR1 reads SQVTM; CDR2 reads ANQGSEA. CDR3 sequence: CSATTVPGQGYTGELFF. The CDR3, as DNA: TGCAGCGCCACCACTGTCCCGGGACAGGGCTACACCGGGGAGCTGTTTTTT.

The chain is built from TRBV9 and TRBJ2-5, with 14 nucleotides matching TRBD2. Per the germline V gene, CDR1 is SGDLS and CDR2 is YYNGEE. With V trimmed by 2 bases and J by 2 bases, 8 bases remained unmatched. The CDR3 loop spans 18 amino acids. The CDR3 nucleotides are TGTGCCAGCAGCGTGGGACTAGCGGGAGTTCCCGGTCAAGAGACCCAGTACTTC. It encodes CASSVGLAGVPGQETQYF.

This clone was counted once. The chain uses TRBV7-2 and TRBJ2-1, with 9 bases that match TRBD2. This CDR3 has 15 residues. Trimming removed 5 bases from V and 4 bases from J; junction bases left unmatched: 6. Germline V gives CDR1 SGHTA, CDR2 FQGNSA. The CDR3, as DNA: TGTGCCAGCAGCACTAGACTAGCGGCATACAATGAGCAGTTCTTC. Protein sequence: CASSTRLAAYNEQFF.

The genes are TRBV28 and TRBJ2-3; a weak D match, TRBD1 (5 bases). Germline V lookup: CDR1 MDHEN, CDR2 SYDVKM. This CDR3 is built from 14 residues. With 10 bases removed from V and 2 bases from J, the gap between germline ends came to 16 bases. The CDR3 DNA reads as TGTGCCATTTCAGGGTCGATTCACACAGATACGCAGTATTTT. Residues: CAISGSIHTDTQYF.

The rearrangement uses TRBV7-6 and TRBJ1-5; D is possibly TRBD1 (5 bases). Germline CDR1 and CDR2: SGHVS and FNYEAQ. The CDR3 runs 14 residues. V lost 1 base, J lost 6 bases, and 10 bases lay in between. The CDR3 region has the DNA TGTGCCAGCAGCTTAGGAGTCGGGGGTCAGCCCCAGCATTTT. Its translation: CASSLGVGGQPQHF.

V gene TRBV29-1 combines with J gene TRBJ2-1, with 7 bases aligning to TRBD1. CDR3 length equals 13 residues. V lost 7 bases, J lost 7 bases, and 10 bases stayed unmatched. In germline, CDR1 is SQVTM, CDR2 ANQGSEA. For the CDR3, the DNA is TGCAGCGCCGACAGGGAGAGGGGGAATGAGCAGTTCTTC. It yields the protein CSADRERGNEQFF.

The gene calls are TRBV18 and TRBJ2-7; the match to TRBD2 covers 9 bases. Germline V gene sequence: CDR1 KGHSH, CDR2 LQKENI. V gave up 3 bases and J gave up 4 bases; unmatched junction bases: 13. CDR3 length equals 17 residues. The CDR3 loop is CASSPLAGMWALYEQYF. CDR3 DNA sequence: TGTGCCAGCTCACCTCTAGCGGGAATGTGGGCTTTGTACGAGCAGTACTTC.

The CDR3 region is CASSMTIDPYTQYF. CDR3 coding DNA: TGTGCCAGTAGTATGACAATCGACCCCTATACGCAGTATTTT. The chain links TRBV19 to TRBJ2-3, with D unclear. Germline V CDR1 and CDR2: LNHDA, SQIVND (reference sequence). The CDR3 loop spans 14 amino acids. Trimming took 3 bases from V and 7 from J, leaving 14 bases between them. The full variable domain, with the rest looked up from reference TRBV19 and TRBJ2-3, is DGGITQSPKYLFRKEGQNVTLSCEQNLNHDAMYWYRQDPGQGLRLIYYSQIVNDFQKGDIAEGYSVSREKKESFPLTVTSAQKNPTAFYLCASSMTIDPYTQYFGPGTRLTVL.

The rearrangement uses TRBV6-5 and TRBJ2-2, with 7 bases identical to TRBD1. Germline assignment: CDR1 MNHEY and CDR2 SVGAGI. Trimming took 1 base from V and 6 from J; bases not matched to a gene: 5. The CDR3 runs 15 residues. The CDR3 protein is CASSYLQGYAGELFF. The DNA for the CDR3 is TGTGCCAGCAGTTACTTACAGGGGTACGCCGGGGAGCTGTTTTTT.

A word on this clone: Other DNA variants within this sample encode the same CDR3. The genes are TRBV7-9 and TRBJ2-1; D perhaps matches TRBD2 (6 bases). The V end was cut by 1 base, the J end by 1 base, with 8 bases between. Germline-derived CDR1 and CDR2 are SEHNR and FQNEAQ (reference sequence). CDR3 length: 15 residues. CDR3 residues: CASSLEGGSYNEQFF. CDR3 sequence (DNA): TGTGCCAGCAGCTTAGAAGGAGGGTCCTACAATGAGCAGTTCTTC.

The chain recombines TRBV5-1 with TRBJ2-7; D is unresolved. Trimming took off 0 bases at V and 6 bases at J, with 7 bases between the two ends. The CDR3 totals 12 residues. CDR1 and CDR2 (germline): SGHRS, YFSETQ. CDR3 coding DNA: TGCGCCAGCAGCTTGGTTCAGGCCGAGCAGTACTTC. Protein product: CASSLVQAEQYF.

A few counts support this clone. The chain couples TRBV28 to TRBJ1-2; TRBD1 matches 10 bases. The CDR3 consists of 15 residues. J lost 5 bases, V lost 6 bases, and 9 bases had no gene match. Germline CDR1 MDHEN, CDR2 SYDVKM. The CDR3 nucleotides are TGTGCCAGCAGGGCCCCGGGACAGGGGCGGTATGGCTACACCTTC. This encodes CASRAPGQGRYGYTF.

This clone was recorded once. V gene TRBV4-1 combines with J gene TRBJ2-7; 7 positions match TRBD2. The V gene end was trimmed by 4 bases and the J gene end by 3 bases; junction bases not matched to a gene: 6. The CDR3 is made up of 14 amino acids. Germline V gene lookup returns CDR1 MGHRA and CDR2 YSYEKL. For the CDR3, the DNA is TGCGCCAGCAGCCGGACTAGTGAGGTCTACGAGCAGTACTTC. Its protein product is CASSRTSEVYEQYF.